The source of this TCR beta chain is a study of cytomegalovirus exposure and HLA in healthy donors. Findings of the study overall: Cytomegalovirus association was listed for approximately 150 TCR beta chains.

About this clone itself: The antigen is unknown.

The PCR employed 60 Vbeta primers together with 13 Jbeta primers. Profiling relied on immunoSEQ multiplex PCR, and the TCRdb table lists in-frame clones only, not all of them. In total, the table holds 50,000 or so clones. The sequence was collected from a woman younger than 30 in good health and CMV-seronegative. Sequencing was done on a sample of PBMCs.

The CDR3 nucleotides read TGTGCCAGCAGCTCAGTCAGGGGGCAAAGCAATCAGCCCCAGCATTTT. Its translation is CASSSVRGQSNQPQHF. The V and J genes are TRBV11-2 and TRBJ1-5, with 8 bases fitting TRBD1. This CDR3 is built from 16 residues. Per the germline V gene, CDR1 is SGHAT and CDR2 is FQNNGV. V lost 4 bases and J lost 1; bases outside the gene matches: 6.